The next 26 T cell receptor beta chains were all read from a single sample in a study of blood T cell repertoires in COVID-19. Sequenced by immunoSEQ multiplex PCR; TCRdb stores in-frame clones only, minus some. The sample consists of hundreds of thousands of clones, 85% to 90% of them appearing once. The sample taken for sequencing was peripheral blood. These receptors came from a woman in her forties or fifties with COVID-19, enrolled during active disease.

This chain joins TRBV18 and TRBJ2-1, with 9 bases that match TRBD2. CDR3 size: 14 residues. Losses at the gene ends were 5 bases for V and 4 bases for J; bases not matched to a gene: 3. Germline V gives CDR1 KGHSH, CDR2 LQKENI. DNA of the CDR3: TGTGCCAGCTCAATAGCGGGGGCTTACAATGAGCAGTTCTTC. This translates into CASSIAGAYNEQFF.

The V gene is TRBV2, the J gene TRBJ1-5, with 8 bases fitting TRBD1. With V trimmed by 4 bases and J by 6 bases, 11 bases remained unmatched. CDR3 length equals 16 residues. Per the germline V gene, CDR1 is SNHLY and CDR2 is FYNNEI. This CDR3 reads CASSGPDRGPPQPQHF. CDR3 DNA: TGTGCCAGCAGTGGGCCAGACAGGGGACCCCCTCAGCCCCAGCATTTT.

The chain couples TRBV5-1 to TRBJ1-1; 9 bases are a match to TRBD1. Trimming took 3 bases from V and 2 from J; bases not matched to a gene: 5. There are 15 residues in the CDR3. Germline CDR1 SGHRS, CDR2 YFSETQ. CDR3 loop: CASSSGQGSNTEAFF. The CDR3 nucleotides read TGCGCCAGCAGCTCAGGACAGGGGTCCAACACTGAAGCTTTCTTT. Combining the CDR3 with reference TRBV5-1 and TRBJ1-1 gives the whole variable domain KAGVTQTPRYLIKTRGQQVTLSCSPISGHRSVSWYQQTPGQGLQFLFEYFSETQRNKGNFPGRFSGRQFSNSRSEMNVSTLELGDSALYLCASSSGQGSNTEAFFGQGTRLTVV.

V and J are TRBV6-1 and TRBJ2-7; 10 bases line up with TRBD1. CDR3 length: 16 residues. CDR1 MNHNS and CDR2 SASEGT come from the germline V gene. After removal of 4 bases from V and 1 base from J, the junction contained 7 bases not matched to a gene. The CDR3 nucleotides read TGTGCCAGCAGTGTCGCCGGGACAGGGGAATCCTACGAGCAGTACTTC. It yields the protein CASSVAGTGESYEQYF.

The chain carries TRBV5-1 and TRBJ1-2, with D tentatively TRBD1 (6 bases). The V gene lost 0 bases and the J gene lost 1 base, with 10 bases spanning the gap. The germline gives CDR1 SGHRS, CDR2 YFSETQ. The CDR3 spans 15 residues. DNA of the CDR3: TGCGCCAGCAGCTTGGTACAGGGAGTTAACTATGGCTACACCTTC. The encoded protein is CASSLVQGVNYGYTF.

The CDR3: CASSPGTTEAFF. The CDR3 nucleotides are TGTGCCAGCAGCCCAGGGACAACTGAAGCTTTCTTT. V gene TRBV11-2 combines with J gene TRBJ1-1; D perhaps matches TRBD1 (6 bases). CDR3 length: 12 amino acids. V was shortened by 5 bases and J by 5 bases, with 9 bases between the two germline ends. CDR1 and CDR2 from the germline V gene are SGHAT and FQNNGV.

This clone was counted once. The chain recombines TRBV11-1 with TRBJ1-2; D is uncertain. Germline V gene sequence: CDR1 SGHAT, CDR2 FQDESV (reference sequence). Trimming stripped 1 base from V and 4 bases from J, with 10 bases between. The CDR3 is 14 residues long. CDR3 nucleotides: TGTGCCAGCAGCTTAGAAGCGGGGATCTATGGCTACACCTTC. Translating gives CASSLEAGIYGYTF.

This clone has just a few counts. V gene TRBV5-1 combines with J gene TRBJ1-1; 8 bases map to TRBD1. The CDR3 has 14 residues. CDR1 and CDR2 from the germline V gene are SGHRS and YFSETQ. The ends lost 4 bases at V and 5 bases at J; junction bases unmatched: 7. CDR3 bases: TGCGCCAGCAGCATAGGACAGGGAGGGACTGAAGCTTTCTTT. Residues: CASSIGQGGTEAFF.

The CDR3 coding sequence is TGTGCCAGCAGTTTGGCCGGGATGGGCAATCAGCCCCAGCATTTT. Amino acid sequence: CASSLAGMGNQPQHF. The chain combines TRBV27 with TRBJ1-5, with D uncertain. The CDR3 covers 15 residues. V lost 3 bases and J lost 2, with 11 bases in between. Germline V gene sequence: CDR1 MNHEY, CDR2 SMNVEV (reference sequence).

The chain couples TRBV7-2 to TRBJ1-2, with D possibly being TRBD1 (6 bases). V was shortened by 1 base and J by 10 bases, with 16 bases between the two germline ends. In germline, CDR1 is SGHTA, CDR2 FQGNSA. CDR3 length equals 14 residues. DNA for the CDR3: TGTGCCAGCAGCTTAGTCTGGGGGCGGACCGCCTACACCTTC. This translates into CASSLVWGRTAYTF.

A few counts support this clone. At one boundary the junction diverges from the germline segment, which might be a read error. The CDR3 bases are TGTGCCAGCAGCTTAAAGGGACTAGGCAATAAGCAGTTCTTC. Its protein product is CASSLKGLGNKQFF. The V and J genes are TRBV7-8 and TRBJ2-1; the match to TRBD2 covers 8 bases. The CDR3 spans 14 residues. From germline, CDR1 is SGHVS and CDR2 FQNEAQ.

The gene calls are TRBV18 and TRBJ2-7; D is unclear. Germline CDR1 KGHSH, CDR2 LQKENI. This CDR3 has 16 amino acids. Trimming stripped 2 bases from V and 3 bases from J, with 17 bases between. CDR3 sequence reads: CASSPSISENLYEQYF. CDR3 DNA: TGTGCCAGCTCACCAAGTATCTCAGAAAACCTCTACGAGCAGTACTTC.

The chain couples TRBV7-6 to TRBJ2-7; 7 bases match TRBD1. This CDR3 has 15 amino acids. Germline CDR1 is SGHVS and CDR2 is FNYEAQ. V trimming: 4 bases; J trimming: 0 bases; junction bases outside the gene matches: 6. CDR3 in amino acids: CASSSQGRGSYEQYF. CDR3 nucleotide sequence: TGTGCCAGCAGCTCACAGGGGAGAGGCTCCTACGAGCAGTACTTC. Full variable domain (remainder filled in from reference TRBV7-6 and TRBJ2-7): GAGVSQSPRYKVTKRGQDVALRCDPISGHVSLYWYRQALGQGPEFLTYFNYEAQQDKSGLPNDRFSAERPEGSISTLTIQRTEQRDSAMYRCASSSQGRGSYEQYFGPGTRLTVT.

This clone occurred once. The J gene is TRBJ2-5, the V gene TRBV5-6; 8 bases align to TRBD1. CDR1 is SGHDT and CDR2 is YYEEEE in the germline V gene. The CDR3 runs to 16 residues. The junction had 6 bases not matched to a gene; V was cut back by 0 bases and J by 2 bases. The CDR3 is CASSLVDRERQETQYF. CDR3 bases: TGTGCCAGCAGCTTGGTGGACAGGGAACGACAAGAGACCCAGTACTTC.

V usage is TRBV7-3 and J usage is TRBJ2-6; a possible D gene is TRBD1 (6 bases). This CDR3 region has 19 residues. Germline V gives CDR1 SGHTA, CDR2 FQGTGA. Trimming removed 4 bases at V and 0 bases at J, with 19 bases between. As DNA, the CDR3 is TGTGCCAGCAGCTCCTCCGGGACATCCTTCCCCTCTGGGGCCAACGTCCTGACTTTC. Translation: CASSSSGTSFPSGANVLTF. Variable domain in full (rest from reference TRBV7-3 and TRBJ2-6): GAGVSQTPSNKVTEKGKYVELRCDPISGHTALYWYRQSLGQGPEFLIYFQGTGAADDSGLPNDRFFAVRPEGSVSTLKIQRTERGDSAVYLCASSSSGTSFPSGANVLTFGAGSRLTVL.

This rearrangement joins TRBV6-6 to TRBJ2-7, with 12 nucleotides matching TRBD2. CDR3 length equals 15 residues. The V gene's germline CDR1 is MNHNY and CDR2 SVGAGI (reference sequence). The V gene end was trimmed by 6 bases and the J gene end by 5 bases; junction bases not matched to a gene: 8. CDR3 DNA: TGTGCCAGCAGGCCTAGCGGGGGGGCCTTCGACGAGCAGTACTTC. Translating gives CASRPSGGAFDEQYF.

V and J are TRBV24-1 and TRBJ1-1; the D gene is possibly TRBD1 (5 bases). The V end was cut by 3 bases, the J end by 8 bases, with 15 bases between. CDR1 and CDR2 from the germline V gene are KGHDR and SFDVKD. This CDR3 is built from 14 residues. The CDR3 region has the DNA TGTGCCACCAGTGATCCCCAGGGAGGTGCGGAAGCTTTCTTT. This sequence encodes CATSDPQGGAEAFF.

The chain links TRBV6-1 to TRBJ2-1; 10 nucleotides line up with TRBD1. V lost 4 bases to trimming and J lost 2 bases; unmatched junction nucleotides: 5. Germline assignment: CDR1 MNHNS and CDR2 SASEGT. CDR3 size: 16 residues. CDR3 DNA sequence: TGTGCCAGCAGTGGGAGGACAGGGGGTACCTACAATGAGCAGTTCTTC. Translated: CASSGRTGGTYNEQFF.

The gene calls are TRBV5-1 and TRBJ2-7; 7 positions agree with TRBD1. J gave up 0 bases and V 8 bases, and 2 bases lay outside the gene matches. This CDR3 region has 12 residues. CDR1 is SGHRS, CDR2 YFSETQ, per germline. The CDR3 here is CASRDSSYEQYF. In DNA form, the CDR3 reads TGCGCCAGTCGGGACAGCTCCTACGAGCAGTACTTC.

The chain uses TRBV9 and TRBJ2-3; D may be TRBD2 (6 bases). Per germline, CDR1 SGDLS and CDR2 YYNGEE. The CDR3 has 19 amino acids. V gave up 0 bases and J gave up 1 base, with 21 bases separating them. In nucleotides, the CDR3 is TGTGCCAGCAGCGTAGGGCCCCCCGGTGGGCGGGGACGCACAGATACGCAGTATTTT. It specifies CASSVGPPGGRGRTDTQYF.

The chain employs TRBV5-6 and TRBJ1-5, with TRBD1 identical over 9 bases. CDR3 length equals 16 residues. CDR1 is SGHDT, CDR2 YYEEEE, per germline. After removal of 2 bases from V and 5 bases from J, the junction contained 8 bases not matched to a gene. The CDR3 loop is CASSFGTGQDDQPQHF. Here the CDR3 DNA reads TGTGCCAGCAGCTTCGGGACAGGGCAGGATGATCAGCCCCAGCATTTT.

J is TRBJ1-4 and V is TRBV7-9; D unclear. The germline V and J ends were trimmed by 1 base and 7 bases, with 10 bases remaining between them. The CDR3 runs to 14 residues. Germline V gene sequence: CDR1 SEHNR, CDR2 FQNEAQ (reference sequence). In nucleotides, the CDR3 is TGTGCCAGCAGCTTAGTGCCCGCGGGTGAAAAACTGTTTTTT. Residues: CASSLVPAGEKLFF.

This clone was counted once. The rearrangement uses TRBV29-1 and TRBJ1-2; 9 bases are a match to TRBD1. V trimming: 6 bases; J trimming: 8 bases; junction bases outside the gene matches: 7. Germline V gene sequence: CDR1 SQVTM, CDR2 ANQGSEA. The CDR3 covers 12 residues. CDR3 sequence (DNA): TGCAGCGTGTCTAGGACAGGGGCCGGCTACACCTTC. Its protein product is CSVSRTGAGYTF.

This chain connects TRBV6-2 or TRBV6-3 to TRBJ1-5, with TRBD1 identical over 8 bases. The CDR3 sequence is 16 residues long. J was trimmed by 7 bases and V by 5 bases; bases with no gene match: 13. CDR1 MNHEY and CDR2 SVGEGT come from the germline V gene. CDR3 in amino acids: CASSSLNRGSRQPQHF. As DNA, the CDR3 is TGTGCCAGCAGTAGTCTTAACAGGGGGTCTAGGCAGCCCCAGCATTTT.

Comment on this clone: This sample also contains other DNA sequences that code for the same CDR3. The J gene is TRBJ1-1, the V gene TRBV9; no clear D. CDR1 and CDR2 from the germline V gene are SGDLS and YYNGEE. The CDR3 spans 13 residues. V was trimmed by 1 base and J by 3 bases, leaving 7 bases between them. In DNA, the CDR3 is TGTGCCAGCAGCGTAAGAGGAGACACTGAAGCTTTCTTT. This translates into CASSVRGDTEAFF.

The J gene is TRBJ1-5, the V gene TRBV19; D not certain. The germline V gene has CDR1 LNHDA and CDR2 SQIVND (reference sequence). V shed 7 bases and J shed 4 bases, with 17 bases lying between them. This CDR3 is built from 15 residues. The CDR3 here is CASTSPGSPNQPQHF. Written as DNA, the CDR3 is TGTGCCAGTACCTCCCCGGGTAGCCCTAATCAGCCCCAGCATTTT. Using reference TRBV19 and TRBJ1-5 for the parts outside the CDR3, the full variable domain is DGGITQSPKYLFRKEGQNVTLSCEQNLNHDAMYWYRQDPGQGLRLIYYSQIVNDFQKGDIAEGYSVSREKKESFPLTVTSAQKNPTAFYLCASTSPGSPNQPQHFGDGTRLSIL.